This T cell receptor (beta chain) emerged from a study of blood T cell repertoires in COVID-19. V gave up 0 bases and J gave up 2 bases; unmatched junction bases: 8. Germline CDR1 LGHNA, CDR2 YNFKEQ. CDR3 size: 18 residues. Some clones are missing from TCRdb's copy, which holds only in-frame ones; the method was immunoSEQ multiplex PCR. The data hold fewer than 200,000 clones, with approximately 92% observed a single time. Sequencing input: peripheral blood. This TCR derives from a woman between 45 and 60 years old with acute or convalescent COVID-19. The chain links TRBV4-2 to TRBJ2-3, with 10 bases fitting TRBD1. The chain's CDR3 is CASSQDLGDRGFTDTQYF. The CDR3 nucleotides are TGTGCCAGCAGCCAAGATCTAGGGGACAGGGGCTTCACAGATACGCAGTATTTT.